This paragraph covers one TCR beta chain sequence. The sample comes from a study of cytomegalovirus exposure and HLA in healthy donors. The study ran its PCR with 60 Vbeta and 13 Jbeta primers. Clones were read by immunoSEQ multiplex PCR, and TCRdb kept only the in-frame ones, dropping some. The sample lists 150,000 to 200,000 clones, around four fifths occurring once. The receptor was derived from a male donor in good health and CMV-seropositive. Material for sequencing was PBMCs.

The CDR3 loop is CASSLDSGGIKTQYF. The CDR3 coding sequence is TGCGCCAGCAGCTTGGATAGCGGGGGTATCAAGACCCAGTACTTC. The chain joins TRBV5-1 to TRBJ2-5, with TRBD2 matching 9 bases. V shed 0 bases, J shed 6 bases, and the junction held 6 bases outside the gene matches. Germline loops: CDR1 SGHRS, CDR2 YFSETQ. This CDR3 is built from 15 residues.